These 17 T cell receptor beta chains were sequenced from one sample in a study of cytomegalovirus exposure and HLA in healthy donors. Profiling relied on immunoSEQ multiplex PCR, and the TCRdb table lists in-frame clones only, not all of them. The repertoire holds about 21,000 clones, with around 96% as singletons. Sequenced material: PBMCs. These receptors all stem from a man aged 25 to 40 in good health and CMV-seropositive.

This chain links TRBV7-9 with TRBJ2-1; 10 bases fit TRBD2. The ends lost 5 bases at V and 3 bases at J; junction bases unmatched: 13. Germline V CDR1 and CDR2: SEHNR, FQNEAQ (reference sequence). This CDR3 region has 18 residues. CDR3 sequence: CASSTGASGRWGYNEQFF. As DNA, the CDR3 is TGTGCCAGCAGCACGGGGGCTAGCGGGAGATGGGGCTACAATGAGCAGTTCTTC.

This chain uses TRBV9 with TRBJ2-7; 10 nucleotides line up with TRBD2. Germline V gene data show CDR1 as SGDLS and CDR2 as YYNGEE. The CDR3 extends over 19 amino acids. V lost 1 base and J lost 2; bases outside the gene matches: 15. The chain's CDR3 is CASSVHVRLAGFWAYEQYF. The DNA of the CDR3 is TGTGCCAGCAGCGTACACGTGAGACTAGCGGGTTTTTGGGCCTACGAGCAGTACTTC.

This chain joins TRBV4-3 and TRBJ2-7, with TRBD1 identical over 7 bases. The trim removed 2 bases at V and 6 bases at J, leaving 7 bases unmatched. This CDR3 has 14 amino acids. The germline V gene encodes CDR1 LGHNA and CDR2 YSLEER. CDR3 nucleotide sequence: TGCGCCAGCAGCCAAAACAGGGGTATAAGCGAGCAGTACTTC. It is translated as CASSQNRGISEQYF.

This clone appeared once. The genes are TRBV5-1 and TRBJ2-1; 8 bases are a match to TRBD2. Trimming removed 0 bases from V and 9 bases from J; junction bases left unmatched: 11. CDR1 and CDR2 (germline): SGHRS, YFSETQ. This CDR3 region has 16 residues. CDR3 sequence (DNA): TGCGCCAGCAGCTTGGATCGCGGGAGGCCTCTTGGTGAGCAGTTCTTC. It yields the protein CASSLDRGRPLGEQFF.

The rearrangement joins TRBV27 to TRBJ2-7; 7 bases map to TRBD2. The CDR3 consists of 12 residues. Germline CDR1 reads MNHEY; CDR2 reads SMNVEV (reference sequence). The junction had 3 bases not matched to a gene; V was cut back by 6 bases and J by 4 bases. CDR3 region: CASRGGRYEQYF. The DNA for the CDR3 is TGTGCCAGCAGGGGCGGGAGATACGAGCAGTACTTC.

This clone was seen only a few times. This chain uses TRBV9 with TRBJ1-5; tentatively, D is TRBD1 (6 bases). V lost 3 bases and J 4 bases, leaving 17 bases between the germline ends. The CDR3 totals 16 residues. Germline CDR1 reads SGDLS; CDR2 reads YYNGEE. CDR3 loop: CASSADDARGNQPQHF. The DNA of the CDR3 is TGTGCCAGCAGCGCGGACGATGCCAGGGGAAATCAGCCCCAGCATTTT.

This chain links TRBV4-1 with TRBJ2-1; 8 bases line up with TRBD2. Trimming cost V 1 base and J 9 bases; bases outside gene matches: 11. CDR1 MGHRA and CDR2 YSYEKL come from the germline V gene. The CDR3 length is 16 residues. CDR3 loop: CASSQVTGGPSGEQFF. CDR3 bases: TGCGCCAGCAGCCAAGTTACGGGAGGGCCGTCGGGTGAGCAGTTCTTC.

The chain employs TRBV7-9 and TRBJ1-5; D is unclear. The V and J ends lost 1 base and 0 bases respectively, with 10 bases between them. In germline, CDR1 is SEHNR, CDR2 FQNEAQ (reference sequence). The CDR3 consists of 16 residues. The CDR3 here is CASSLEAGTSNQPQHF. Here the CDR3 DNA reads TGTGCCAGCAGCTTAGAGGCAGGAACTAGCAATCAGCCCCAGCATTTT.

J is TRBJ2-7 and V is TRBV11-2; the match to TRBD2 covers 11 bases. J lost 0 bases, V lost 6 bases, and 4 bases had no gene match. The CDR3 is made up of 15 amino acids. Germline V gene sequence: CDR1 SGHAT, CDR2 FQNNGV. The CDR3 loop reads CASRAGLAASYEQYF. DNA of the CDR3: TGTGCCAGCAGGGCGGGACTAGCGGCCTCCTACGAGCAGTACTTC.

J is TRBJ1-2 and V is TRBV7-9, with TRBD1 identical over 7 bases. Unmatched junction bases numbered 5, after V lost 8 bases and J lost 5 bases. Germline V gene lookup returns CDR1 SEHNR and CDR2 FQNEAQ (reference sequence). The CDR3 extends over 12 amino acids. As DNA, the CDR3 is TGTGCCAGCCGGGGACAGCCTTATGGCTACACCTTC. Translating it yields CASRGQPYGYTF.

The CDR3 spells CATSRRLDFKAGELFF. CDR3 bases: TGTGCCACCAGCAGAAGGCTAGATTTTAAGGCCGGGGAGCTGTTTTTT. This chain links TRBV15 with TRBJ2-2; no clear D. Trimming took off 2 bases at V and 6 bases at J, with 16 bases between the two ends. Germline lookup yields CDR1 LNHNV and CDR2 YYDKDF (reference sequence). There are 16 residues in the CDR3.

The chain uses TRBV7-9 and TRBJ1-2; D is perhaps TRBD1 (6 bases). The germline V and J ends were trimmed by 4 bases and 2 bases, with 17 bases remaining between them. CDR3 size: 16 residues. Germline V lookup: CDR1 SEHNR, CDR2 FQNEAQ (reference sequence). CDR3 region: CASSYGDVGANYGYTF. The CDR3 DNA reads TGTGCCAGCAGCTATGGGGACGTGGGGGCGAACTATGGCTACACCTTC.

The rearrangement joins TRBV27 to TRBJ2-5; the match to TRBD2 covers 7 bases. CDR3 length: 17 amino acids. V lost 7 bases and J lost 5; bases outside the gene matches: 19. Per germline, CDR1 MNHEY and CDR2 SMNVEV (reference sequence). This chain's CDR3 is CASNREGRLLGKETQYF. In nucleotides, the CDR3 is TGTGCCAGCAATAGGGAGGGGCGCCTACTTGGGAAGGAGACCCAGTACTTC.

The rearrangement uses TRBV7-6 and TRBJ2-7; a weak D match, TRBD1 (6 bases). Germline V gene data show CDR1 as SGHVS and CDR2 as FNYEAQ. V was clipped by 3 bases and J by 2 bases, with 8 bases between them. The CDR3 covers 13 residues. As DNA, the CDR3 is TGTGCCAGCAGCTTTGGGACAACCTACGAGCAGTACTTC. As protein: CASSFGTTYEQYF.

The CDR3 loop reads CSAREYNEQFF. The CDR3 nucleotides read TGCAGTGCTAGGGAGTACAATGAGCAGTTCTTC. The rearrangement uses TRBV20-1 and TRBJ2-1; D remains ambiguous. CDR1 is DFQATT and CDR2 is SNEGSKA in the germline V gene (reference sequence). V was pared by 3 bases and J by 4 bases, with 4 bases between. This CDR3 has 11 amino acids.

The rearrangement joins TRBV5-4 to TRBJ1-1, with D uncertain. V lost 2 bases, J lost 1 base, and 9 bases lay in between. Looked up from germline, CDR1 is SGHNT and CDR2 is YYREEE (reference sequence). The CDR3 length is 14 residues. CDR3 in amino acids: CASSLEVGNTEAFF. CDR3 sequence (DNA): TGTGCCAGCAGCTTAGAGGTGGGGAACACTGAAGCTTTCTTT.

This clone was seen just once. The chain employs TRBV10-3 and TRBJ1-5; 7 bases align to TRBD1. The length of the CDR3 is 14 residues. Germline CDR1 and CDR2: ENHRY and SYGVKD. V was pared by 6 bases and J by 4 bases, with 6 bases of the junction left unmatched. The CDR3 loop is CAIRGTDANQPQHF. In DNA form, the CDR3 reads TGTGCCATCAGAGGGACAGACGCTAATCAGCCCCAGCATTTT.